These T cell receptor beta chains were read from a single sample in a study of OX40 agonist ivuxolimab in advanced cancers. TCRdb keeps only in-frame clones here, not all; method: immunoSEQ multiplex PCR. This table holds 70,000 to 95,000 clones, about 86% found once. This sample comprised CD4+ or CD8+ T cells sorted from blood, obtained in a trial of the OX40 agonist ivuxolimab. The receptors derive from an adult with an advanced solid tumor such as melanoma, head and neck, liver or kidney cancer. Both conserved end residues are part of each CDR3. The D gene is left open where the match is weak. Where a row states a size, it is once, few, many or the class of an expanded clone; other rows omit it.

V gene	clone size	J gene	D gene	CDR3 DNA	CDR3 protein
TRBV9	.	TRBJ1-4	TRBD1	TGTGCCAGCAGCGTCGGCAGGGGGTTAAATGAAAAACTGTTTTTT	CASSVGRGLNEKLFF
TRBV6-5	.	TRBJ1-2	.	TGTGCCAGCAGAGACCCTAGGGCTAACTATGGCTACACCTTC	CASRDPRANYGYTF
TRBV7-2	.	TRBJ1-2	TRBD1	TGTGCCAGCAGCTTATGGGACAGGGGTGATGGCTACACCTTC	CASSLWDRGDGYTF
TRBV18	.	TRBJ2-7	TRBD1	TGTGCCAGCTCACCAACCGGGACAGGCTACGAGCAGTACTTC	CASSPTGTGYEQYF
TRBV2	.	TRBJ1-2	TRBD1	TGTGCCAGCAGTGCCCTGACAGGGGAGGGCTACACCTTC	CASSALTGEGYTF
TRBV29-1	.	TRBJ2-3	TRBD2	TGCAGCGTTAGCACTAGCGCGGTCGCAGATACGCAGTATTTT	CSVSTSAVADTQYF
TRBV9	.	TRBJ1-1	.	TGTGCCAGCGGCCGGGGCCAGGGGTGGGATACTGAAGCTTTCTTT	CASGRGQGWDTEAFF
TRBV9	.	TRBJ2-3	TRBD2	TGTGCCAGCAGCGTAGGGGCTAGCGGAGATACGCAGTATTTT	CASSVGASGDTQYF
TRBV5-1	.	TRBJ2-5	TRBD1	TGCGCCAGCAGCTTCACTACAGGGGGCGTCGAATCGGAGACCCAGTACTTC	CASSFTTGGVESETQYF
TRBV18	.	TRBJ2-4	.	TGTGCCAGCTCACCAATTGTTATTACCGGCCCAGAAGCCAAAAACATTCAGTACTTC	CASSPIVITGPEAKNIQYF
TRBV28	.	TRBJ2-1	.	TGTGCCAGCAGTCCCGGGGGAGCCTACAATGAGCAGTTCTTC	CASSPGGAYNEQFF
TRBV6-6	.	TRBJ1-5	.	TGTGCCACAAAGTGGCCTGAGGGGAGCAATCAGCCCCAGCATTTT	CATKWPEGSNQPQHF
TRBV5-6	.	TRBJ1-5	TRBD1	TGTGCCAGCAGCCTTCTAACAGGGGGCAATCAGCCCCAGCATTTT	CASSLLTGGNQPQHF
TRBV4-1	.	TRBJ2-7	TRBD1	TGCGCCAGCAGCCATCCCTTTGGACAGGGACGCTCCTACGAGCAGTACTTC	CASSHPFGQGRSYEQYF
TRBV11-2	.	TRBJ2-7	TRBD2	TGTGCCAGCAGCCCCCATCGAACGGTAGCGGGAGTACCCGAGCAGTACTTC	CASSPHRTVAGVPEQYF
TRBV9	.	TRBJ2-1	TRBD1	TGTGCCAGCGGGACTACAGGGGGCAGGTATGAGCAGTTCTTC	CASGTTGGRYEQFF
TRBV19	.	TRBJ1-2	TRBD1	TGTGCCAGTAGTTCACAGGGGGGTAGCTATGGCTACACCTTC	CASSSQGGSYGYTF
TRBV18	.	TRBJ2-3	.	TGTGCCAGCTCACCGGCGGCGACAGATACGCAGTATTTT	CASSPAATDTQYF
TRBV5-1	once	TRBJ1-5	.	TGCGCCAGCAGCTTGGAGACGGGGCATCAGCCCCAGCATTTT	CASSLETGHQPQHF
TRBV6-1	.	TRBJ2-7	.	TGTGCCAGCACCGCCGGACGGACAACCTACGAGCAGTACTTC	CASTAGRTTYEQYF
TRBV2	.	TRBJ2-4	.	TGTGCCAGCAGCGACGGGCAGGGATGGGAAAACATTCAGTACTTC	CASSDGQGWENIQYF
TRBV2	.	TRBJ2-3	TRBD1	TGTGCCTTCCGGACAGGGGATATAGATACGCAGTATTTT	CAFRTGDIDTQYF
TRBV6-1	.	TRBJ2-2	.	TGTGCCAGCATTGAAAGCGGGAACACCGGGGAGCTGTTTTTT	CASIESGNTGELFF
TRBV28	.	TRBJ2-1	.	TGTGCCAGCAGTTTATACGCCCAGCAGTTCTTC	CASSLYAQQFF
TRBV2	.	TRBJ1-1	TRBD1	TGTGCCAGCAGCAGGGACAGGGGCTCTGAAGCTTTCTTT	CASSRDRGSEAFF
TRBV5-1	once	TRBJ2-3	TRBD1	TGCGCCAGCAGCAGCGGCAGGGGGCAAGATACGCAGTATTTT	CASSSGRGQDTQYF
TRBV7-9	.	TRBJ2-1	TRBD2	TGTGCCAGCAGCCGCCCGGGACTAGCGCAGAGCTCCTACAATGAGCAGTTCTTC	CASSRPGLAQSSYNEQFF
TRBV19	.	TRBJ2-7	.	TGTGCCAGCGGGAGCTACCGGGGGGAGCAGTACTTC	CASGSYRGEQYF
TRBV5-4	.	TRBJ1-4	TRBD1	TGTGCCAGCAGCTTGGGGGACAGGGTTGGTGAAAAACTGTTTTTT	CASSLGDRVGEKLFF
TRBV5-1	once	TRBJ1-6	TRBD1	TGCGCCAGCAGCTTGGGACGACAGGGGCGAAAAGATTCACCCCTCCACTTT	CASSLGRQGRKDSPLHF
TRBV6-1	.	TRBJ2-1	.	TGTGCCAGCAGTGAACCTGGACAGACCATCTACAATGAGCAGTTCTTC	CASSEPGQTIYNEQFF
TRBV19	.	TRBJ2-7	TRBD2	TGTGCCAGTAGTTCCCTAGCGGGAGGCGCTTATCTACCCTACGAGCAGTACTTC	CASSSLAGGAYLPYEQYF
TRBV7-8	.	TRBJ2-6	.	TGTGCCAGCAGCCCAGGTGCATCTGGGGCCAACGTCCTGACTTTC	CASSPGASGANVLTF
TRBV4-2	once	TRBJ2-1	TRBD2	TGTGCCAGCAGCCAACCATCCGGGGGGGGCGGTGAGCAGTTCTTC	CASSQPSGGGGEQFF
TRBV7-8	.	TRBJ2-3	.	TGTGCCAGCAGCCCCACTCGAACAGATACGCAGTATTTT	CASSPTRTDTQYF
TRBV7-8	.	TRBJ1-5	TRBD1	TGTGCCAGCAGCTTAAGATGGCAGGGGGATCAGCCCCAGCATTTT	CASSLRWQGDQPQHF
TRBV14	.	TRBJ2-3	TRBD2	TGTGCCAGCAGCCAAGGACTAGCGGGGGGGCCCGGGGATACGCAGTATTTT	CASSQGLAGGPGDTQYF
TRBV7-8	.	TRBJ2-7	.	TGTGCCAGCAGCAATGGGGGCGAGCAGTACTTC	CASSNGGEQYF
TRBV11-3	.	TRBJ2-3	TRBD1	TGTGCCAGCAGCTTAGGTGACAGGGGGCAAGTAATCGGTATAGATACGCAGTATTTT	CASSLGDRGQVIGIDTQYF
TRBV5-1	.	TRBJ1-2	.	TGCGCCAGCAGCGAAACAGCTAACTATGGCTACACCTTC	CASSETANYGYTF
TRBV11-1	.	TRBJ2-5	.	TGTGCCAGCAGCTTTACAGGGGAGGGAGAGACCCAGTACTTC	CASSFTGEGETQYF
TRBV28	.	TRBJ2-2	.	TGTGCCAGCACCCCATATCGGCTCGGGACGACGAACACCGGGGAGCTGTTTTTT	CASTPYRLGTTNTGELFF
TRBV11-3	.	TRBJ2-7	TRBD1	TGTGCCAGCAGCTTTACAGGGGTCGAGCAGTACTTC	CASSFTGVEQYF
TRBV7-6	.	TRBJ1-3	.	TGTGCCAGCAGCCTGTACAGGAGCTCTGGAAACACCATATATTTT	CASSLYRSSGNTIYF
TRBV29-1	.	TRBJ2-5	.	TGCAGCGTTGGGTGGTCCTCAACCCAGTACTTC	CSVGWSSTQYF
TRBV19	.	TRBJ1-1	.	TGTGCCAGTAGTGCTACAGGGCGGACTGAAGCTTTCTTT	CASSATGRTEAFF